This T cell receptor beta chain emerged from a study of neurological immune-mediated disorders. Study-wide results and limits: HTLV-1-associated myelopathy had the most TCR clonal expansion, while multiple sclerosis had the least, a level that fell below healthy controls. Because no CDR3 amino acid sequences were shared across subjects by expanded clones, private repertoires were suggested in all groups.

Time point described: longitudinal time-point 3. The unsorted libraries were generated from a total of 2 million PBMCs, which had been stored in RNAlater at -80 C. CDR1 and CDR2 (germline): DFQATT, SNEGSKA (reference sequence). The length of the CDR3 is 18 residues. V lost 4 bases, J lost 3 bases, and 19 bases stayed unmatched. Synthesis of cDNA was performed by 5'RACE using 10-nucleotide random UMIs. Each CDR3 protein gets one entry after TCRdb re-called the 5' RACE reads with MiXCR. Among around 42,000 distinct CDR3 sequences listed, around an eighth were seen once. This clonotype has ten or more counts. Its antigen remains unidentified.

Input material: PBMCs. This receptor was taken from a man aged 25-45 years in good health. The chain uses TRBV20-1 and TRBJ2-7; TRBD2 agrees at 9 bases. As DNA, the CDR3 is TGCAGTGCTACCACTCGGGGCGGGAGGGCCGTAGTAGGCTACGAGCAGTACTTC. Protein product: CSATTRGGRAVVGYEQYF.